This TCR beta chain stems from a study of blood T cell repertoires in COVID-19. As for the study in general: Whether acute or convalescent, the COVID-19 samples came from the United States, Italy and Spain. Nucleic acid was either cDNA or gDNA, and it came from T cells, B-cell-depleted T cells, or PBMCs.

In the original analysis: Amplification with reference gene primers provided the estimates of nucleated cell counts. The method was immunoSEQ multiplex PCR; TCRdb's version includes in-frame clones alone and lacks a portion of them. D and trimming come from the DNA, and the V and J calls and clone size come from that table. Of 250,000 to 350,000 clones in the sample, around 88% are singletons; the top ten hold about 0.8%. The V and J ends lost 6 bases and 2 bases respectively, with 17 bases between them. The CDR3 contains 15 residues. CDR1 SEHNR and CDR2 FQNEAQ come from the germline V gene (reference sequence).

Sequenced material: peripheral blood. This receptor was identified in a man aged 25-45 years with acute or convalescent COVID-19. V gene TRBV7-9 combines with J gene TRBJ2-7; tentative D call: TRBD1 (5 bases). The CDR3 nucleotides are TGTGCCAGCAGAAATGCCTGGGCAGGGCCCTACGAGCAGTACTTC. Protein: CASRNAWAGPYEQYF. The variable domain in full, with the rest retrieved from reference TRBV7-9 and TRBJ2-7, is DTGVSQNPRHKITKRGQNVTFRCDPISEHNRLYWYRQTLGQGPEFLTYFQNEAQLEKSRLLSDRFSAERPKGSFSTLEIQRTEQGDSAMYLCASRNAWAGPYEQYFGPGTRLTVT.